This T cell receptor beta chain was recovered during a study of blood T cells in healthy people across ages. This clonotype was found a few times. The target antigen is unknown. Per individual sample, total RNA of at least 6 micrograms was extracted. This CDR3 contains 15 residues. CDR1 is SQVTM, CDR2 ANQGSEA, per germline. V was trimmed by 3 bases and J by 1 base, leaving 14 bases between them. Alongside a J-beta primer mix, a sample-barcoded 5' primer served in a second PCR lasting roughly 6 to 11 cycles. In TCRdb, the 5' RACE reads were re-called with MiXCR into one record per CDR3 protein. The profile covers roughly 720,000 distinct CDR3 sequences, with about 55% appearing a single time and approximately 40% taken by the ten largest. Overall study findings and caveats: Naive CD4+ cells and diversity were both higher in long-lived donors than in aged donors.

The rearrangement links TRBV29-1 to TRBJ2-3, with D maybe TRBD2 (6 bases). The sequence was collected from a man older than 75 in good health. The sequenced sample was blood. The CDR3 region is CSVEGRGTGTDTQYF. The CDR3 nucleotides are TGCAGCGTTGAGGGCAGAGGGACTGGCACAGATACGCAGTATTTT.